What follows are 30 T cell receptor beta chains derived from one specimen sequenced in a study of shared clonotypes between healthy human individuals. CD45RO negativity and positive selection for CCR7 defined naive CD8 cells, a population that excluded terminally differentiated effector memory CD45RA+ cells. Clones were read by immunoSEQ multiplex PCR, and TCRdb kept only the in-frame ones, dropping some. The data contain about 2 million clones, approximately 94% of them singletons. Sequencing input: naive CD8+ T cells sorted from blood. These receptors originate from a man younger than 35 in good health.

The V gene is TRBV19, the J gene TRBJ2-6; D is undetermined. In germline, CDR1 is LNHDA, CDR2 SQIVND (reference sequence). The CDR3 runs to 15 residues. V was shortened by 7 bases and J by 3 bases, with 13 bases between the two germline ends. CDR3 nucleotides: TGTGCCAGTAAGGACGAGTTAGGTGGGGCCAACGTCCTGACTTTC. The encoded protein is CASKDELGGANVLTF.

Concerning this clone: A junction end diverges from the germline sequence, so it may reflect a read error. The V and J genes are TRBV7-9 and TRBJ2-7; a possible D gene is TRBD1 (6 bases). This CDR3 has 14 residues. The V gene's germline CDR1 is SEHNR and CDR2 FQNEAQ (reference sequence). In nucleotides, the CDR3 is TGTGCCAGCAGCTTACAACAGGGCTCCTGCGAGCAGTACTTC. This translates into CASSLQQGSCEQYF.

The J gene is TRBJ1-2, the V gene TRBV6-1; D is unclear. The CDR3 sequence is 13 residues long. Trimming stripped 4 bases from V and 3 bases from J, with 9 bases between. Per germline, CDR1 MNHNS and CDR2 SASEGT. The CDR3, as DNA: TGTGCCAGCAGTGTGCGCGGGTACTATGGCTACACCTTC. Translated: CASSVRGYYGYTF.

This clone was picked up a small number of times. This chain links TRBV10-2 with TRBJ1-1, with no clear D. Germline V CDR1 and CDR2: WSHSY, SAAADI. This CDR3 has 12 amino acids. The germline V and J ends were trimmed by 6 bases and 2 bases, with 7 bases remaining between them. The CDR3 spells CASRGLNTEAFF. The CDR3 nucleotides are TGCGCCAGCAGGGGCCTCAACACTGAAGCTTTCTTT.

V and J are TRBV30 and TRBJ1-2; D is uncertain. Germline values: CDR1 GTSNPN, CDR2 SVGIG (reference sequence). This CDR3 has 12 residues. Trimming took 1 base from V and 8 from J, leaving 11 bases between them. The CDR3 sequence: CAWSGGFSGYTF. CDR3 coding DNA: TGTGCCTGGAGTGGGGGTTTTTCGGGCTACACCTTC.

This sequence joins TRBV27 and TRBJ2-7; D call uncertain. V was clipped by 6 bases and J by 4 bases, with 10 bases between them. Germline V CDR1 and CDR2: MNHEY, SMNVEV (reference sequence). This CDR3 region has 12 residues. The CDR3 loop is CASSPNFYEQYF. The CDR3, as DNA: TGTGCCAGCAGCCCTAACTTTTACGAGCAGTACTTC.

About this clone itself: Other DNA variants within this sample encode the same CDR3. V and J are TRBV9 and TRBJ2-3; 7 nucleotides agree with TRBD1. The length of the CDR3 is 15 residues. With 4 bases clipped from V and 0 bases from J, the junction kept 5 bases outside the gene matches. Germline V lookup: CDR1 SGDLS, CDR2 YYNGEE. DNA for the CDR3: TGTGCCAGCAGCTCGAGACAGGGTAGCACAGATACGCAGTATTTT. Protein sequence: CASSSRQGSTDTQYF.

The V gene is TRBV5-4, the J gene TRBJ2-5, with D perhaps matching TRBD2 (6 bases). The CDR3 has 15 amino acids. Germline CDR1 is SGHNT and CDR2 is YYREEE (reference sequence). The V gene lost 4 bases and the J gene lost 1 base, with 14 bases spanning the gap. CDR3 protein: CASSPVGSGQETQYF. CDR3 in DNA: TGTGCCAGCAGCCCGGTGGGTAGCGGCCAAGAGACCCAGTACTTC.

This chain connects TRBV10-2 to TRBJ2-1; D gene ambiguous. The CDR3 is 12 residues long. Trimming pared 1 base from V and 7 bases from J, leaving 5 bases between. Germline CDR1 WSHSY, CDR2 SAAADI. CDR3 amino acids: CASSELENEQFF. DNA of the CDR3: TGCGCCAGCAGTGAGTTGGAGAATGAGCAGTTCTTC.

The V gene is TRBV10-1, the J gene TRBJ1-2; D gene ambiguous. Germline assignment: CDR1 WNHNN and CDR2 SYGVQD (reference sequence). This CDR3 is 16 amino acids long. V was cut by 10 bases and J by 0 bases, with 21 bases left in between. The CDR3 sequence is CAIPVGRDNTNYGYTF. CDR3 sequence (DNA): TGCGCCATCCCTGTAGGCAGAGATAATACTAACTATGGCTACACCTTC.

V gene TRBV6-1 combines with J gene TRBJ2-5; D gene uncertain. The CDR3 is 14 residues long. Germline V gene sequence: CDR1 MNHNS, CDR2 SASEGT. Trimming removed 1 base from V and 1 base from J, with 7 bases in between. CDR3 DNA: TGTGCCAGCAGTGAAGGTTATCGCCAAGAGACCCAGTACTTC. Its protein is CASSEGYRQETQYF.

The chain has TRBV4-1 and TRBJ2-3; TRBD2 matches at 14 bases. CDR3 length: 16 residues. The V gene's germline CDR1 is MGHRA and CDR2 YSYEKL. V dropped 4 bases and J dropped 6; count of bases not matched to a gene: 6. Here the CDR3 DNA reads TGCGCCAGCAGCCCCCAGACTAGCGGGGGGGCCGATACGCAGTATTTT. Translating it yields CASSPQTSGGADTQYF.

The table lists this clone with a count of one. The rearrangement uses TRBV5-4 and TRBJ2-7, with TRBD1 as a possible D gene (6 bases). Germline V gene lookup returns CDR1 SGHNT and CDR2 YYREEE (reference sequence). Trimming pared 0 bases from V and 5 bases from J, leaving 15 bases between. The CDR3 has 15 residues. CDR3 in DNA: TGTGCCAGCAGCTTGGAGGCACAGGGCAGTCACGAGCAGTACTTC. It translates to CASSLEAQGSHEQYF.

CDR3 DNA: TGTGCCAGCAGTGACGGGACAGGGGTGAATTATGGCTACACCTTC. Translation gives CASSDGTGVNYGYTF. The chain combines TRBV6-6 with TRBJ1-2; 10 nucleotides match TRBD1. This CDR3 spans 15 amino acids. With V trimmed by 5 bases and J by 5 bases, 8 bases remained unmatched. Per the germline V gene, CDR1 is MNHNY and CDR2 is SVGAGI (reference sequence).

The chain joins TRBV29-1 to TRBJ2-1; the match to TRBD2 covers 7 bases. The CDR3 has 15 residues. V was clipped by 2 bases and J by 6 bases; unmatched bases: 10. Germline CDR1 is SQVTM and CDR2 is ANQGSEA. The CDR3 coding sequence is TGCAGCGTTGAATTTCTTTACGGGGGGAGCAATGAGCAGTTCTTC. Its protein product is CSVEFLYGGSNEQFF.

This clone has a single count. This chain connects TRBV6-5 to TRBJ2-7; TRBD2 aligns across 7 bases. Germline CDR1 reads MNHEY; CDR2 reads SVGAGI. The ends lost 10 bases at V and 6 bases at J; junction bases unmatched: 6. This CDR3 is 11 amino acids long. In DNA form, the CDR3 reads TGTGCCACCTTTAGCGGGCCCGAGCAGTACTTC. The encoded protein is CATFSGPEQYF.

CDR3 nucleotide sequence: TGCGCCAGCAGCCCAGGGGCGGGGTATGAGCAGTTCTTC. It codes for CASSPGAGYEQFF. This chain links TRBV4-3 with TRBJ2-1; D possibly uses TRBD1 or TRBD2 (6 bases each). The V gene lost 4 bases and the J gene lost 8 bases, with 12 bases spanning the gap. There are 13 residues in the CDR3. The germline V gene encodes CDR1 LGHNA and CDR2 YSLEER.

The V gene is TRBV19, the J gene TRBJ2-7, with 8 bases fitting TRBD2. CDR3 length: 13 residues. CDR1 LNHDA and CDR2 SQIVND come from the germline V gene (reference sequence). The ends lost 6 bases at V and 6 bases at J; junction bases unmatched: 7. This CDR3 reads CASSMLAGGEQYF. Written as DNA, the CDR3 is TGTGCCAGTAGCATGCTAGCGGGTGGCGAGCAGTACTTC.

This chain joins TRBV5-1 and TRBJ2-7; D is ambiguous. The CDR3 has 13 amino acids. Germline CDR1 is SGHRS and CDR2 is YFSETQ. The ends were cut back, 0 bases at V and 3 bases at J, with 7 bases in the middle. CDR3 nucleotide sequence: TGCGCCAGCAGCTTGGGCATTCTCTACGAGCAGTACTTC. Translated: CASSLGILYEQYF.

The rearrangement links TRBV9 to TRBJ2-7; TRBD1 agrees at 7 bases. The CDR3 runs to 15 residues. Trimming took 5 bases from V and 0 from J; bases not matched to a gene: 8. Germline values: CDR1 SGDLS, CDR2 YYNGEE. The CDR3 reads CASSYGDSHSYEQYF. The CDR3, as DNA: TGTGCCAGCAGTTACGGGGACAGCCACTCCTACGAGCAGTACTTC.

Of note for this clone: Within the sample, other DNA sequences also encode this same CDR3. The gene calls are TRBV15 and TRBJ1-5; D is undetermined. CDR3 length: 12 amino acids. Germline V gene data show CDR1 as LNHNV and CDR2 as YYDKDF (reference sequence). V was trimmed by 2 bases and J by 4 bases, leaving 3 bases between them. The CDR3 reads CATSRTNQPQHF. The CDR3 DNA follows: TGTGCCACCAGCAGAACGAATCAGCCCCAGCATTTT.

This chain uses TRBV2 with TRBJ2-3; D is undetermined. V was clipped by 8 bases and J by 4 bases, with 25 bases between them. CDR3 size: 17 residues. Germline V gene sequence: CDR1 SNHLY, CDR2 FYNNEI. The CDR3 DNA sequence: TGTGCCAGCGGTCGGGCTCGGCTACATCTTGGATCAGATACGCAGTATTTT. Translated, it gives CASGRARLHLGSDTQYF. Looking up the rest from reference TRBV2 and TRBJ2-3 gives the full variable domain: EPEVTQTPSHQVTQMGQEVILRCVPISNHLYFYWYRQILGQKVEFLVSFYNNEISEKSEIFDDQFSVERPDGSNFTLKIRSTKLEDSAMYFCASGRARLHLGSDTQYFGPGTRLTVL.

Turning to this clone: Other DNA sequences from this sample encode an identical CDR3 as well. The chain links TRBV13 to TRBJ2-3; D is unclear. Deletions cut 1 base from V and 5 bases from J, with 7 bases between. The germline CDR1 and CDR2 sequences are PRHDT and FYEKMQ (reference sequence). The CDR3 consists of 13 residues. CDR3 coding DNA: TGTGCCAGCAGCTTAGTGGGTGGAGATACGCAGTATTTT. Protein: CASSLVGGDTQYF.

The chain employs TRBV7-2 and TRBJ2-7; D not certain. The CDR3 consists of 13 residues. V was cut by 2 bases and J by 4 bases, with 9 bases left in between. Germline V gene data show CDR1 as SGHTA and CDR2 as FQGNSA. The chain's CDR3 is CASSLSGAYEQYF. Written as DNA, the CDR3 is TGTGCCAGCAGCTTATCAGGAGCTTACGAGCAGTACTTC. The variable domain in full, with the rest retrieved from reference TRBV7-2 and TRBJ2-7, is GAGVSQSPSNKVTEKGKDVELRCDPISGHTALYWYRQSLGQGLEFLIYFQGNSAPDKSGLPSDRFSAERTGGSVSTLTIQRTQQEDSAVYLCASSLSGAYEQYFGPGTRLTVT.

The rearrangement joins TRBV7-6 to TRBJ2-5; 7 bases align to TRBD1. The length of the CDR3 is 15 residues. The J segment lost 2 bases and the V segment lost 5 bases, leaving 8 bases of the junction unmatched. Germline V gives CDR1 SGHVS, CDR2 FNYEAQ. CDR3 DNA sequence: TGTGCCAGCAGCCTAGTAAGGGACAGTCAAGAGACCCAGTACTTC. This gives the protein CASSLVRDSQETQYF.

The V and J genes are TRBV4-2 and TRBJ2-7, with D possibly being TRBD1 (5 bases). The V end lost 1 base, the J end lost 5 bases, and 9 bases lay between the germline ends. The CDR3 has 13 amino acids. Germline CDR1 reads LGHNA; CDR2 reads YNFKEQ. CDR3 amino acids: CASSQVDSNEQYF. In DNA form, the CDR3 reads TGTGCCAGCAGCCAAGTTGACAGCAACGAGCAGTACTTC.

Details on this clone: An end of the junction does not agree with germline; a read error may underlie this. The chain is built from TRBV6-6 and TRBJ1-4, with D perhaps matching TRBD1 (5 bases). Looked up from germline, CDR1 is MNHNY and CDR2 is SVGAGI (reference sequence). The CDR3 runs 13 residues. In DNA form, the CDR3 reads TGTGCCAGCAGTTACGCTTCGGCAGGGTTGGATCTGTTT. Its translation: CASSYASAGLDLF.

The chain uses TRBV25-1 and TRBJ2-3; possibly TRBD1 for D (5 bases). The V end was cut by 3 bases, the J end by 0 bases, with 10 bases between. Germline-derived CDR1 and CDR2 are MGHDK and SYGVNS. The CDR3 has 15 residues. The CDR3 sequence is CASSESGFSTDTQYF. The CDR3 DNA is TGTGCCAGCAGTGAGTCAGGGTTTAGCACAGATACGCAGTATTTT.

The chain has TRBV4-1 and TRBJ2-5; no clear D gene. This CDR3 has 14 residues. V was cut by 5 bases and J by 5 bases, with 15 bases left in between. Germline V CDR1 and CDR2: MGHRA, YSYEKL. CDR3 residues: CASSYLPISETQYF. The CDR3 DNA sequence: TGCGCCAGCAGCTACCTGCCTATATCGGAGACCCAGTACTTC.

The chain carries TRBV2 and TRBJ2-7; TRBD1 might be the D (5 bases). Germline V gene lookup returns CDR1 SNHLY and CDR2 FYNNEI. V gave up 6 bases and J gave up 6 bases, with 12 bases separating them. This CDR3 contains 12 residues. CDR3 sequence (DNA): TGTGCCAGCAGATCTGCGACAGCCGAGCAGTACTTC. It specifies CASRSATAEQYF.